A single TCR beta chain is shown here with its context. A single record per CDR3 protein comes from TCRdb applying MiXCR to the 5' RACE reads. In the table there are some 1,600,000 distinct CDR3 sequences, about 32% of which are singletons. The germline CDR1 and CDR2 sequences are SGHRS and YFSETQ. V was clipped by 4 bases and J by 0 bases, with 17 bases between them. The CDR3 is made up of 16 amino acids. The data originate from a study of identical twins. The V gene is TRBV5-1, the J gene TRBJ2-7, with no clear D. The TCR comes from a newborn girl in good health. Sequencing was done on a sample of cord blood. Here the CDR3 reads CASSPWTDSSSYEQYF. The CDR3 region has the DNA TGCGCCAGCAGCCCTTGGACGGATTCGAGCTCCTACGAGCAGTACTTC. Together with reference TRBV5-1 and TRBJ2-7, the CDR3 gives the full variable domain: KAGVTQTPRYLIKTRGQQVTLSCSPISGHRSVSWYQQTPGQGLQFLFEYFSETQRNKGNFPGRFSGRQFSNSRSEMNVSTLELGDSALYLCASSPWTDSSSYEQYFGPGTRLTVT.